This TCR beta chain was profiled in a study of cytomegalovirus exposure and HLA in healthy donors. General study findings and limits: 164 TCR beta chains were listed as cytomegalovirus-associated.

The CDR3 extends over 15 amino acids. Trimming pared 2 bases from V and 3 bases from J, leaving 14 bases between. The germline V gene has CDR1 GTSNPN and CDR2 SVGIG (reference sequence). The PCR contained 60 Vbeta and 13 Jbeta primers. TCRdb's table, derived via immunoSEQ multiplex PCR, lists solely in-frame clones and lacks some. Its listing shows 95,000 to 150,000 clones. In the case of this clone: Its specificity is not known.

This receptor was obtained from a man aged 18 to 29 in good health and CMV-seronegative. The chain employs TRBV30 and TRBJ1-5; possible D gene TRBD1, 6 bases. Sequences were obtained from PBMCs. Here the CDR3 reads CAWSKGVGTNQPQHF. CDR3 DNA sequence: TGTGCCTGGAGTAAGGGGGTGGGCACCAATCAGCCCCAGCATTTT.